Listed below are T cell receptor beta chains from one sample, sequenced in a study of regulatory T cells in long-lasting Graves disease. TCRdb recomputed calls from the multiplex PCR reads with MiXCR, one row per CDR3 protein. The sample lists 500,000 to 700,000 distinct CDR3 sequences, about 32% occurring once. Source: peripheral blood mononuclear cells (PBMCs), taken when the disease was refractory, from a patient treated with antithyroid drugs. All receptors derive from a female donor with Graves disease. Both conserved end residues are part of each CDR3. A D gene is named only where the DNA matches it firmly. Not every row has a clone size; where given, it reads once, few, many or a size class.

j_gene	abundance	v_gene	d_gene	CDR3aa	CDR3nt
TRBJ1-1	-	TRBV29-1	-	CSVDLENTEAFF	TGCAGCGTTGATTTGGAGAACACTGAAGCTTTCTTT
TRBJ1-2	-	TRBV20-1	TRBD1	CSARDGTDYGYTF	TGCAGTGCTAGAGATGGGACAGACTATGGCTACACCTTC
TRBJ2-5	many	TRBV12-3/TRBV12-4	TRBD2	CASSLRGREGRQETQYF	TGTGCCAGCAGTTTAAGAGGGCGGGAGGGCCGACAAGAGACCCAGTACTTC
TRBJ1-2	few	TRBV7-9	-	CASSLASGIGYTF	TGTGCCAGCAGCTTAGCGTCAGGAATTGGCTACACCTTC
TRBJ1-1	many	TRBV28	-	CASRHSEAFF	TGTGCCAGCAGGCACAGTGAAGCTTTCTTT
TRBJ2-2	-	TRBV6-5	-	CASSFTPGLLSTGELFF	TGTGCCAGCAGTTTTACCCCGGGACTTCTGAGCACCGGGGAGCTGTTTTTT
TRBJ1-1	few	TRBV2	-	CASSASGGRTEAFF	TGTGCCAGCAGTGCTAGCGGGGGCCGGACTGAAGCTTTCTTT
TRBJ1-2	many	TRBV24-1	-	CATSDFRDGYTF	TGTGCCACCAGTGATTTTCGGGATGGCTACACCTTC
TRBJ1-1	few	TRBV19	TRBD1	CASSLRTGGEAFF	TGTGCCAGTAGTTTACGGACAGGGGGTGAAGCTTTCTTT
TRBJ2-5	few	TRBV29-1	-	CSVRVGLETQYF	TGCAGCGTTCGTGTGGGTTTGGAGACCCAGTACTTC
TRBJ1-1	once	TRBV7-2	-	CASSSPFRANTEAFF	TGTGCCAGCAGCTCACCCTTCCGCGCGAACACTGAAGCTTTCTTT
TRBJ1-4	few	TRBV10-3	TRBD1	CAISEGTGVSEKLFF	TGTGCCATCAGTGAGGGGACAGGGGTGAGCGAAAAACTGTTTTTT
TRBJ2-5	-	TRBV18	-	CASSPLGNQETQYF	TGTGCCAGCTCACCACTAGGGAACCAAGAGACCCAGTACTTC
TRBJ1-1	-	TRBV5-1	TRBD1	CASSWEGAEPAFF	TGCGCCAGCAGCTGGGAGGGGGCAGAACCGGCTTTCTTT
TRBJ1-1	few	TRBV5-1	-	CASSLGLQNTEAFF	TGCGCCAGCAGCTTGGGGTTACAGAACACTGAAGCTTTCTTT
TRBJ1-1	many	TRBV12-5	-	CASGLTENTEAFF	TGTGCTAGTGGTTTGACAGAGAACACTGAAGCTTTCTTT
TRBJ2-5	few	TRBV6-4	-	CASISPLSDQETQYF	TGTGCCAGCATATCTCCCTTGAGCGACCAAGAGACCCAGTACTTC
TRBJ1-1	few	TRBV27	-	CASSNRRTNTEAFF	TGTGCCAGCAGTAACCGACGGACGAACACTGAAGCTTTCTTT
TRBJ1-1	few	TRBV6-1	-	CASSTRQRNTEAFF	TGTGCCAGCTCTACCAGACAGAGGAACACTGAAGCTTTCTTT
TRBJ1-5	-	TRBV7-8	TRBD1	CASSPRDRVLQPQHF	TGTGCCAGCAGCCCTAGGGACAGAGTTCTTCAGCCCCAGCATTTT
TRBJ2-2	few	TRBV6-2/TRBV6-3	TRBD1	CASKGGSPTNTGELFF	TGTGCCAGCAAAGGGGGCTCCCCCACGAACACCGGGGAGCTGTTTTTT
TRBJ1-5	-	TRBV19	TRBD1	CASSMGGQGLGRNQPQHF	TGTGCCAGTAGTATGGGGGGACAGGGGCTGGGTAGGAATCAGCCCCAGCATTTT
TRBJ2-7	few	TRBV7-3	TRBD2	CASSMTSGGIREQYF	TGTGCCAGCAGCATGACTAGCGGGGGGATACGAGAGCAGTACTTC
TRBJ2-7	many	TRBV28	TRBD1	CASSLWDRARYEQYF	TGTGCCAGCAGTTTATGGGACAGGGCGCGGTACGAGCAGTACTTC
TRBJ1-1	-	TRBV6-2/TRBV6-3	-	CASSEILGLAFF	TGTGCCAGCAGTGAAATTTTGGGGCTGGCTTTCTTT
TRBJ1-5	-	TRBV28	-	CASNPGGGYNQPQHF	TGTGCCAGCAACCCCGGAGGGGGGTACAATCAGCCCCAGCATTTT
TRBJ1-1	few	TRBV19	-	CASSLTTVTNTEAFF	TGTGCCAGTAGTCTAACTACAGTAACGAACACTGAAGCTTTCTTT
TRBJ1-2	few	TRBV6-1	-	CASSETPRGSPGYGYTF	TGTGCCAGCAGTGAAACCCCGCGAGGGTCGCCGGGCTATGGCTACACCTTC
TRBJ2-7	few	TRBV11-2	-	CASSPRPPYEQYF	TGTGCCAGCAGCCCCCGACCGCCCTACGAGCAGTACTTC
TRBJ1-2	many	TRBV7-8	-	CASSLRGERGYTF	TGTGCCAGCAGCCTCCGAGGGGAGCGGGGCTACACCTTC
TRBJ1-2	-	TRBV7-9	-	CASSLVMGGTGGYTF	TGTGCCAGCAGCTTAGTGATGGGGGGCACGGGAGGCTACACCTTC
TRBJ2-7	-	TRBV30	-	CAWSVSGYEQYF	TGTGCCTGGAGTGTATCAGGCTACGAGCAGTACTTC
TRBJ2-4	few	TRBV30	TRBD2	CAWSDGAGGNIQYF	TGTGCCTGGAGTGATGGTGCGGGAGGAAACATTCAGTACTTC
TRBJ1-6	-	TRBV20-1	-	CSAHASSSYNSPLHF	TGCAGTGCCCACGCCAGTAGCTCCTATAATTCACCCCTCCACTTT
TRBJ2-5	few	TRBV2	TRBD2	CASSEEGLEGTQYF	TGTGCCAGCAGTGAAGAGGGACTAGAAGGGACCCAGTACTTC
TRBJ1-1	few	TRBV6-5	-	CASSYSVGHSEAFF	TGTGCCAGCAGTTACTCTGTGGGGCACAGTGAAGCTTTCTTT
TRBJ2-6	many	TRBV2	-	CASSILAGRGSGANVLTF	TGTGCCAGCAGCATCCTGGCCGGGAGAGGCTCTGGGGCCAACGTCCTGACTTTC
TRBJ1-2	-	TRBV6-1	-	CASSGLQGSGGYTF	TGTGCCAGCAGTGGATTACAGGGTTCGGGTGGCTACACCTTC
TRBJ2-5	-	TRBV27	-	CASSFGPGWETQYF	TGTGCCAGCAGTTTCGGCCCGGGGTGGGAGACCCAGTACTTC
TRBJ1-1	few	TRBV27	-	CASLQRRDSSMREAFF	TGTGCCAGCCTCCAGCGGCGAGACAGTAGTATGCGTGAAGCTTTCTTT
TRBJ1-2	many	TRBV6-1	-	CASRPDSAPYGYTF	TGTGCCAGCAGGCCCGACAGCGCTCCCTATGGCTACACCTTC
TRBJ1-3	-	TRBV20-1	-	CSARASQGVVGNTIYF	TGCAGTGCTAGAGCCAGTCAGGGAGTAGTTGGAAACACCATATATTTT
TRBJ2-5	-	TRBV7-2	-	CASSFIGTFQETQYF	TGTGCCAGCAGCTTTATAGGGACCTTCCAAGAGACCCAGTACTTC
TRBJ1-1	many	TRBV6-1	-	CASRARGLMNTEAFF	TGTGCCAGCAGGGCCAGGGGACTAATGAACACTGAAGCTTTCTTT
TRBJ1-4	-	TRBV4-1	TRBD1	CASSPHRGYNEKLFF	TGCGCCAGCAGCCCCCACAGGGGTTACAATGAAAAACTGTTTTTT
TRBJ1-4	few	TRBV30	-	CAWSQGGEKLFF	TGTGCCTGGTCGCAGGGAGGTGAAAAACTGTTTTTT